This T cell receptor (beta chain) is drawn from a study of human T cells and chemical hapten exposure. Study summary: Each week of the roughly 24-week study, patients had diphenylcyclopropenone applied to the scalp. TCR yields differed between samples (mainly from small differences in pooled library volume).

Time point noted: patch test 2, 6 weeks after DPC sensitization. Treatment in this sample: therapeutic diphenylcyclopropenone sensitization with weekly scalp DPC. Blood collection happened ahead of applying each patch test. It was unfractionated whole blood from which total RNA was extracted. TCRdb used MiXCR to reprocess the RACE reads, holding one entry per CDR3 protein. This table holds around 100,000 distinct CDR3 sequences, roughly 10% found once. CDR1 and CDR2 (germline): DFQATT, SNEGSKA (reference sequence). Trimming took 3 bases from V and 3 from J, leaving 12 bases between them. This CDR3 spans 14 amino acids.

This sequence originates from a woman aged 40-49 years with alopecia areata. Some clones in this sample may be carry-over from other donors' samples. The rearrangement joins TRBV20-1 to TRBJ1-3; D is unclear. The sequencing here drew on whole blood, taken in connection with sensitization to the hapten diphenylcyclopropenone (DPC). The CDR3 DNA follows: TGCAGTGCTAGTTCCCGCGGTTTTGGAAACACCATATATTTT. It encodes CSASSRGFGNTIYF.